The 4 T cell receptor beta chains listed next were all sequenced from one sample in a study of blood T cell repertoires in COVID-19. The table came from immunoSEQ multiplex PCR; TCRdb's copy has only in-frame clones and leaves some out. The sample comprises 150,000 to 200,000 clones, approximately 95% of which are singletons, and just under 2% rests with the top ten. Specimen: peripheral blood. The receptors come from a woman in her sixties or seventies with COVID-19, enrolled during active disease.

The chain links TRBV6-2 or TRBV6-3 to TRBJ1-1, with D possibly matching TRBD1 (6 bases). The V end lost 5 bases, the J end lost 7 bases, and 14 bases lay between the germline ends. Germline V CDR1 and CDR2: MNHEY, SVGEGT. The CDR3 length is 13 residues. In DNA form, the CDR3 reads TGTGCCAGCAGTCCCACAGGGTTCGGTGAAGCTTTCTTT. It encodes CASSPTGFGEAFF.

J is TRBJ1-1 and V is TRBV28, with D perhaps matching TRBD1 (6 bases). Trimming stripped 4 bases from V and 1 base from J, with 10 bases between. This CDR3 has 14 residues. Germline loops: CDR1 MDHEN, CDR2 SYDVKM. In DNA, the CDR3 is TGTGCCAGCAGTTGGCCACAGGGGAACACTGAAGCTTTCTTT. Its translation: CASSWPQGNTEAFF.

Only one count was recorded for this clone. CDR3 coding DNA: TGTGCCAGCAGCCCCAACTACGAGCAGTACTTC. Translated: CASSPNYEQYF. V gene TRBV7-2 combines with J gene TRBJ2-7, with D hard to call. The V end lost 5 bases, the J end lost 3 bases, and 5 bases lay between the germline ends. This CDR3 contains 11 residues. CDR1 and CDR2 from the germline V gene are SGHTA and FQGNSA.

This clone has only one observation. The rearrangement links TRBV18 to TRBJ1-1; D is ambiguous. The CDR3 covers 14 residues. Trimming left V 5 bases short and J 1 base short, with 11 bases between. CDR1 and CDR2 (germline): KGHSH, LQKENI. The CDR3 loop reads CASSTYRENTEAFF. The CDR3 DNA reads TGTGCCAGCTCAACCTACAGAGAGAACACTGAAGCTTTCTTT.